This T cell receptor beta chain derives from a study of blood T cell repertoires in COVID-19. Looking at the study overall: COVID-19 samples, acute and convalescent, were from the United States, Italy and Spain. PBMCs, B-cell-depleted T cells, or T cells were the source of the cDNA or gDNA that made up the material.

There are a few counts of this clone. After removal of 0 bases from V and 8 bases from J, the junction contained 8 bases not matched to a gene. The CDR3 is 15 residues long. Germline V CDR1 and CDR2: SGHRS, YFSETQ. Original analysis: Reference gene primer amplification yielded estimated nucleated cell counts. The data were produced by immunoSEQ multiplex PCR, yet TCRdb's version contains in-frame clones alone and is incomplete. The V and J calls and clone size are taken from that table; D and trimming were inferred from the DNA. Counted here are about 220,000 clones, roughly 84% occurring once; the ten biggest clones make up approximately 10%.

Sample: peripheral blood. This chain connects TRBV5-1 to TRBJ2-1, with TRBD1 matching over 7 bases. The TCR sequence derives from a man aged 50 or older with active or convalescent COVID-19. The CDR3 spells CASSLVGRGFDEQFF. The CDR3 DNA sequence: TGCGCCAGCAGCTTGGTTGGCAGGGGGTTCGATGAGCAGTTCTTC.